This TCR beta chain was observed in a study of blood T cell repertoires in COVID-19. For the study at large: Samples of COVID-19 (acute and convalescent) were obtained from the United States, Italy and Spain. In each case, the material was cDNA or gDNA derived from T cells, B-cell-depleted T cells, or PBMCs.

Trimming shortened V by 4 bases and J by 2 bases, and 10 bases separated the two germline ends. Germline V gene data show CDR1 as SNHLY and CDR2 as FYNNEI. CDR3 length: 14 residues. Profiling relied on immunoSEQ multiplex PCR, and the TCRdb table lists in-frame clones only, not all of them. This repertoire shows over 200,000 clones, approximately 88% found once; its top ten account for over 3.5%. In the 2 weeks before study entry, exposed participants met a COVID-19 case, which was PCR-confirmed or clinician-diagnosed. This TCR was sampled from a woman aged 25 to 45 who had been exposed to COVID-19. The J gene is TRBJ2-3, the V gene TRBV2; D remains unclear. The sequenced sample was PBMCs or T cells enriched from blood (not recorded which). CDR3: CASSGSPSTDTQYF. As DNA, the CDR3 is TGTGCCAGCAGTGGTTCCCCATCCACAGATACGCAGTATTTT.